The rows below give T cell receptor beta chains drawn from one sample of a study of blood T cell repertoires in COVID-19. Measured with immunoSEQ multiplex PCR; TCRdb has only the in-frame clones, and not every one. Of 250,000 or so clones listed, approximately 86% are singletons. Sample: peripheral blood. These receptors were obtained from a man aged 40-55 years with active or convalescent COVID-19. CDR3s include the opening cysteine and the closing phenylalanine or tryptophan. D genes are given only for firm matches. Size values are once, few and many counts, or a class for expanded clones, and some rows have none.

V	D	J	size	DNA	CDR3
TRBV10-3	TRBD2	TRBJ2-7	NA	TGTGCCAGCCGACTAGCGGGAGTATCCGGCGAGCAGTACTTC	CASRLAGVSGEQYF
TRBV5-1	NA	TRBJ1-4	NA	TGCGCCAGCAGCCTTGGTCTCGCGGGGGCGCGTGAAAAACTGTTTTTT	CASSLGLAGAREKLFF
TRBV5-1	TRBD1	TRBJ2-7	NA	TGCGCCAGCAGCCAAAGGACAGGGGACGACGAGCAGTACTTC	CASSQRTGDDEQYF
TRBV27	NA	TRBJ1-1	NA	TGTGCCAGCAGTAACACGAACACTGAAGCTTTCTTT	CASSNTNTEAFF
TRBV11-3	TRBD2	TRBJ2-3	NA	TGTGCCAGCAGCTTAGCCGGCGGGAGGCACGTAAGCACAGATACGCAGTATTTT	CASSLAGGRHVSTDTQYF
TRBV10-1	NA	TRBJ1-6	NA	TGCGCCAGCAGTGAGACAGGGAAGGGTAATTCACCCCTCCACTTT	CASSETGKGNSPLHF
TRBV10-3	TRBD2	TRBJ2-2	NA	TGTGCCATCCGGAGCGGGGGAGCGGACACCGGGGAGCTGTTTTTT	CAIRSGGADTGELFF
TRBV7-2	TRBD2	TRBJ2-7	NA	TGTGCCAGCAGCTGGTCGGTGACTAGCGGGGCCGCCTCCTACGAGCAGTACTTC	CASSWSVTSGAASYEQYF
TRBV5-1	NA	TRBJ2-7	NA	TGCGCCAGCAGCTTGGATCACTACGAGCAGTACTTC	CASSLDHYEQYF
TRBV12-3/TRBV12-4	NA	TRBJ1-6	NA	TGTGCCAGCAGGCTAGGTCACGGTTCACCCCTCCACTTT	CASRLGHGSPLHF
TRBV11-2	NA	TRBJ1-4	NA	TGTGCCAGCGGGGCACAGATGAATGAAAAACTGTTTTTT	CASGAQMNEKLFF
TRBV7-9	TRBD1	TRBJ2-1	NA	TGTGCCAGCAGCTTCCCCCCGGGACAGAAAAACAATGAGCAGTTCTTC	CASSFPPGQKNNEQFF
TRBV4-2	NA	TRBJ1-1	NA	TGTGCCAGCAGCCAAAGACCCCTGCAGGGGACGAACACTGAAGCTTTCTTT	CASSQRPLQGTNTEAFF
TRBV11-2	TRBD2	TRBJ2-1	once	TGTGCCCTAGGACTAGCGGGACCGTTCTTC	CALGLAGPFF
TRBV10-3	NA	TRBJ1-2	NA	TGTGCCATCAGTGACCCACAGGAAGCGAGTGTGGACACCTTC	CAISDPQEASVDTF
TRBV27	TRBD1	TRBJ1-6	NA	TGTGCCAGCAGGGCGGGGACAGATAATTCACCCCTCCACTTT	CASRAGTDNSPLHF
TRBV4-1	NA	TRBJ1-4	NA	TGCGCCAGCAGCCTGTTCAGGGAACCTAATGAAAAACTGTTTTTT	CASSLFREPNEKLFF
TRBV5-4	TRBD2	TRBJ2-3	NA	TGTGCCAGCAGCTTAACTAGCGGGAGACTCACAGATACGCAGTATTTT	CASSLTSGRLTDTQYF
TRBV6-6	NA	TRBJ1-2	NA	TGTGCCAGCAGCCGAGGGGGGGGAGGCTACACCTTC	CASSRGGGGYTF
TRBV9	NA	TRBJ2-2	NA	TGTGCCAGCAGCGTAGGGGGGCGTAGGGAAGCCGGGGAGCTGTTTTTT	CASSVGGRREAGELFF
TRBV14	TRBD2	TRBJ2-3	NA	TGTGCCAGCAGCCAAGATAGGCTAGCGGGAAGCACAGATACGCAGTATTTT	CASSQDRLAGSTDTQYF
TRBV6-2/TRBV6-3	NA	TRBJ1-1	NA	TGTGCCAGCAGTTACGGCATGAACACTGAAGCTTTCTTT	CASSYGMNTEAFF
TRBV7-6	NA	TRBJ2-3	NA	TGTGCCAGCAGCTTAGCGGGGGGGCCGCGCACAGATACGCAGTATTTT	CASSLAGGPRTDTQYF
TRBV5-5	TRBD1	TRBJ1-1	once	TGTGCCAGCAGCTTGTCGAGGGGGCCTACTGAAGCTTTCTTT	CASSLSRGPTEAFF
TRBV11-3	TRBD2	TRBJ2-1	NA	TGTGCCAGCAGCTTAGAGATAGCGGGGGTCTACAATGAGCAGTTCTTC	CASSLEIAGVYNEQFF
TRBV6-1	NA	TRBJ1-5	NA	TGTGCCAGCAGTGAAGGTCCCCTCGGGTCCCAGCCCCAGCATTTT	CASSEGPLGSQPQHF
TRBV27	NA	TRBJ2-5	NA	TGTGCCAGCAGTTGGGTCGGGGGAGAGACCCAGTACTTC	CASSWVGGETQYF
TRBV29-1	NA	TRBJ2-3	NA	TGCAGCATGCGAGGGGGGGGGTTCACAGATACGCAGTATTTT	CSMRGGGFTDTQYF
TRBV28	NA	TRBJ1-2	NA	TGTGCCAGCAATCCCGGGTCCTATGGCTACACCTTC	CASNPGSYGYTF
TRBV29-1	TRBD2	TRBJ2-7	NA	TGCAGCGTTAGAGGGACTAGCGGCTACGAGCAGTACTTC	CSVRGTSGYEQYF
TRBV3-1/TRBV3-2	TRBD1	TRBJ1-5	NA	TGTGCCAGCAGCCGGACAGGGGATCAGCCCCAGCATTTT	CASSRTGDQPQHF
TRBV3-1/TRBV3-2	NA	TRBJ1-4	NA	TGTGCCAGCAGCCAAGATTGGTTGGGGACATCAACTAATGAAAAACTGTTTTTT	CASSQDWLGTSTNEKLFF
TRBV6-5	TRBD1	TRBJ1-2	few	TGTGCCAGCAGACAATCTCGACAGGGAAACTATGGCTACACCTTC	CASRQSRQGNYGYTF
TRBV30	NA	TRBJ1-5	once	TGTGCCTGGAGTGCTTTGGCGGGTCAGCCCCAGCATTTT	CAWSALAGQPQHF
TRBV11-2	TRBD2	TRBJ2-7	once	TGTGCCAGCAGCTTCTCCGGACTAGCGGGGCACTACGAGCAGTACTTC	CASSFSGLAGHYEQYF
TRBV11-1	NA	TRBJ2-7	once	TGTGCCAGCAATCTTGGGGGGACCTACGACGAGCAGTACTTC	CASNLGGTYDEQYF
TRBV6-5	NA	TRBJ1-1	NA	TGTGCCAGCATACAGGAACCCGGCACTGAAGCTTTCTTT	CASIQEPGTEAFF
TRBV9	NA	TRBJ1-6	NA	TGTGCCAGCAGCCCCCGCAGTGGTTCACCCCTCCACTTT	CASSPRSGSPLHF
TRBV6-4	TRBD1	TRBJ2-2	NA	TGTGCCAGCAGTGACTCAGACAGGGGAAGACACACCGGGGAGCTGTTTTTT	CASSDSDRGRHTGELFF
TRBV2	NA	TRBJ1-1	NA	TGTGCCAGCGCGAGGGACATGGGGAACACTGAAGCTTTCTTT	CASARDMGNTEAFF
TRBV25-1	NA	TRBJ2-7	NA	TGTGCCAGCAGTGAATCGGAAGGGAGCTCCTACGAGCAGTACTTC	CASSESEGSSYEQYF
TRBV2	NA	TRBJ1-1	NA	TGTGCCAGCAATTATCAGACACCTCCCACTGAAGCTTTCTTT	CASNYQTPPTEAFF
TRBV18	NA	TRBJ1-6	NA	TGTGCCAGCTCACCATTTAACCGGTCCTATAATTCACCCCTCCACTTT	CASSPFNRSYNSPLHF
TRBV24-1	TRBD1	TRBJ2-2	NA	TGTGCCACCAGGACAGGGTCCGGGGAGCTGTTTTTT	CATRTGSGELFF
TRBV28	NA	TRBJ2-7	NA	TGTGCCAGCAGGGGGAGCAGTTCCTACGAGCAGTACTTC	CASRGSSSYEQYF
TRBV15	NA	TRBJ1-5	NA	TGTGCCACCAGCAGAGATAGAGTGGGCGTGTATGGGCAGCCCCAGCATTTT	CATSRDRVGVYGQPQHF
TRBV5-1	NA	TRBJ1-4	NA	TGCGCCAGCAGCCCAAACAGGGACGCGCTTAAACTGTTTTTT	CASSPNRDALKLFF
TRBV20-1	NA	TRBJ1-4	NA	TGCAGTGCTAGTAATCGGGGGGCTGGGGAAAAACTGTTTTTT	CSASNRGAGEKLFF
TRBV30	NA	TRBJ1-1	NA	TGTGCCTGGAGCAGGGGACGCGGCACTGAAGCTTTCTTT	CAWSRGRGTEAFF
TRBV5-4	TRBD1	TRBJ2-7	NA	TGTGCCAGCAGCTGGGACAGGGGAAGGTACGAGCAGTACTTC	CASSWDRGRYEQYF
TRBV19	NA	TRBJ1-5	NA	TGTGCCAGTGGGGGCCTCGGTCAGCCCCAGCATTTT	CASGGLGQPQHF
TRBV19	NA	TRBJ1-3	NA	TGTGCCTCCCAGACAGGACCCTCCGCTGGAAACACCATATATTTT	CASQTGPSAGNTIYF